Here is one TCR beta chain with its context. V shed 1 base and J shed 12 bases, with 16 bases lying between them. The CDR3 is 14 amino acids. The V gene's germline CDR1 is LNHDA and CDR2 SQIVND (reference sequence). These data are taken from a study of control samples from healthy donors and cancer patients. This table comes from immunoSEQ multiplex PCR, and its TCRdb copy is limited to in-frame clones, with some not included. The repertoire holds 54,000 or so clones, with 90% to 95% as singletons. The specimen sequenced was blood. The V and J genes are TRBV19 and TRBJ2-1; D uncertain. The source of this sequence is a man younger than 40 in good health. The CDR3 here is CASSIAPRTPGQFF. The DNA for the CDR3 is TGTGCCAGTAGTATAGCCCCGAGGACCCCGGGGCAGTTCTTC.